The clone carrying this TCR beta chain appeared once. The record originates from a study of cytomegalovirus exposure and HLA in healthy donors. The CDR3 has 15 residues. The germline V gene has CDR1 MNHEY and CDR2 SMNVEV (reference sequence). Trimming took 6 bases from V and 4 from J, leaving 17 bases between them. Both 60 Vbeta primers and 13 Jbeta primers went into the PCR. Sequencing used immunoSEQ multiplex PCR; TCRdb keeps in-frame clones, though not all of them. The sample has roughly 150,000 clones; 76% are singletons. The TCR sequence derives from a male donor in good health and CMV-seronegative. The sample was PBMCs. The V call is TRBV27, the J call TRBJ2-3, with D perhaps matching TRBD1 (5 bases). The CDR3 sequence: CASSPGFRVPDTQYF. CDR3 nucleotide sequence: TGTGCCAGCAGCCCGGGTTTCAGGGTTCCAGATACGCAGTATTTT.